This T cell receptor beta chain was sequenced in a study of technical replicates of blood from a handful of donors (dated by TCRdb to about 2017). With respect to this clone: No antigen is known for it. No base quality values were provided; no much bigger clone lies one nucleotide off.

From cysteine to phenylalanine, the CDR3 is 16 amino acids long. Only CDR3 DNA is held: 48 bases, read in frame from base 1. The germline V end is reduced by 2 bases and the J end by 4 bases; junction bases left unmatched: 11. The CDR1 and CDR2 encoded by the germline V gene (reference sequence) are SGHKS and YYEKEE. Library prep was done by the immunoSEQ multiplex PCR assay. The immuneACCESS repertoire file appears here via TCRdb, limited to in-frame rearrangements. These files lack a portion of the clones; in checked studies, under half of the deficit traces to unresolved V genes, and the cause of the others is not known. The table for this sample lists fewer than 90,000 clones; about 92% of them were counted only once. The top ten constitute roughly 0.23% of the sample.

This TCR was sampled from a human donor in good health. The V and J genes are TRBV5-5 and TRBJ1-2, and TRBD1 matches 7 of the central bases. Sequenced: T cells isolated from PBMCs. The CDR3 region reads CASSFRDSHRSYGYTF. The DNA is TGTGCCAGCAGCTTCAGGGACAGTCATAGGTCCTATGGCTACACCTTC.